The 26 T cell receptor beta chains reported below all come from one sample, sequenced in a study of vaccination effects on CD4 cells after COVID-19. Researchers isolated CD4+ T cells once roughly ten days of culture had elapsed. These receptors' targets are unknown. This table comes from immunoSEQ multiplex PCR, and its TCRdb copy is limited to in-frame clones, with some not included. This table holds some 50,000 clones, approximately 61% found once. Specimen: CD4+ T cells from PBMCs cultured without peptide, collected before COVID-19 vaccination. The receptors come from a human donor who received a COVID-19 vaccine.

This chain connects TRBV12-3 or TRBV12-4 to TRBJ1-1; D is uncertain. The CDR3 is 13 amino acids. V lost 6 bases and J lost 4, with 12 bases in between. CDR3 loop: CASSPARGTEAFF. The CDR3, as DNA: TGTGCCAGCAGCCCCGCGCGGGGCACTGAAGCTTTCTTT.

The chain combines TRBV27 with TRBJ2-5; TRBD1 matches at 9 bases. The germline gives CDR1 MNHEY, CDR2 SMNVEV (reference sequence). Unmatched junction bases numbered 4, after V lost 1 base and J lost 4 bases. The CDR3 is 15 residues long. CDR3 protein: CASSLLGQGRETQYF. As DNA, the CDR3 is TGTGCCAGCAGTTTATTGGGACAGGGAAGAGAGACCCAGTACTTC.

This chain links TRBV28 with TRBJ1-1; 7 bases agree with TRBD1. The CDR3 runs to 15 residues. J was trimmed by 4 bases and V by 4 bases; bases with no gene match: 9. In germline, CDR1 is MDHEN, CDR2 SYDVKM. The CDR3 region is CASSSGAGGGTEAFF. DNA for the CDR3: TGTGCCAGCAGTTCGGGGGCAGGGGGTGGCACTGAAGCTTTCTTT.

The genes are TRBV7-2 and TRBJ2-5; 7 nucleotides align to TRBD1. J lost 7 bases, V lost 5 bases, and 4 bases had no gene match. This CDR3 region has 12 residues. In germline, CDR1 is SGHTA, CDR2 FQGNSA. CDR3 DNA: TGTGCCAGCAGCCCAGGGGGAGCGACCCAGTACTTC. Amino acids: CASSPGGATQYF. The full variable domain, rest sourced from reference TRBV7-2 and TRBJ2-5, is GAGVSQSPSNKVTEKGKDVELRCDPISGHTALYWYRQSLGQGLEFLIYFQGNSAPDKSGLPSDRFSAERTGGSVSTLTIQRTQQEDSAVYLCASSPGGATQYFGPGTRLLVL.

The chain is built from TRBV4-2 and TRBJ2-1, with TRBD2 matching 8 bases. CDR1 is LGHNA and CDR2 is YNFKEQ in the germline V gene. The CDR3 runs to 15 residues. Losses at the gene ends were 3 bases for V and 4 bases for J; bases not matched to a gene: 5. CDR3 sequence (DNA): TGTGCCAGCAGCCAGGGGACTAGTTTTTACAATGAGCAGTTCTTC. It specifies CASSQGTSFYNEQFF.

This clone was observed a handful of times. The chain uses TRBV29-1 and TRBJ2-1; 9 nucleotides line up with TRBD1. This CDR3 comprises 15 residues. Trimming took 7 bases from V and 2 from J; bases not matched to a gene: 9. CDR1 and CDR2 from the germline V gene are SQVTM and ANQGSEA. The CDR3 region is CSAHSGTGTYNEQFF. The CDR3, as DNA: TGCAGCGCTCACTCCGGGACAGGGACCTACAATGAGCAGTTCTTC.

In its sample, this clone was seen a few times. The V gene is TRBV4-1, the J gene TRBJ2-1, with TRBD2 matching over 13 bases. Per germline, CDR1 MGHRA and CDR2 YSYEKL. V lost 4 bases and J lost 3; bases outside the gene matches: 6. This CDR3 is built from 17 residues. In DNA, the CDR3 is TGCGCCAGCAGCCGAGGGGGACTAGCGGGGTTCTACAATGAGCAGTTCTTC. This codes for CASSRGGLAGFYNEQFF.

This rearrangement joins TRBV6-2 or TRBV6-3 to TRBJ2-1; 14 nucleotides line up with TRBD2. Germline values: CDR1 MNHEY, CDR2 SVGEGT. The length of the CDR3 is 15 residues. V gave up 5 bases and J gave up 10 bases; unmatched junction bases: 7. CDR3 amino acids: CASSPSGTSGGEQFF. CDR3 DNA: TGTGCCAGCAGTCCGTCCGGGACTAGCGGGGGCGAGCAGTTCTTC.

The chain uses TRBV7-9 and TRBJ1-2; no clear D. CDR1 is SEHNR, CDR2 FQNEAQ, per germline (reference sequence). This CDR3 comprises 16 residues. Trimming cost V 2 bases and J 13 bases, with 26 bases left between them. In nucleotides, the CDR3 is TGTGCCAGCAGCTTAAGCGGAATTTTAAGTGAAGGTCCCCGCACCTTC. This codes for CASSLSGILSEGPRTF. Complete variable domain (other parts from reference TRBV7-9 and TRBJ1-2): DTGVSQNPRHKITKRGQNVTFRCDPISEHNRLYWYRQTLGQGPEFLTYFQNEAQLEKSRLLSDRFSAERPKGSFSTLEIQRTEQGDSAMYLCASSLSGILSEGPRTFGSGTRLTVV.

This clone was counted a few times. The V gene is TRBV5-1, the J gene TRBJ1-5, with D uncertain. This CDR3 is 13 amino acids long. The V gene's germline CDR1 is SGHRS and CDR2 YFSETQ. The germline V and J ends were trimmed by 1 base and 2 bases, with 4 bases remaining between them. CDR3 region: CASSLNGNQPQHF. Written as DNA, the CDR3 is TGCGCCAGCAGCTTGAACGGCAATCAGCCCCAGCATTTT.

This clone was seen a handful of times. The chain uses TRBV28 and TRBJ1-1; no clear D gene. The V end lost 4 bases, the J end lost 1 base, and 7 bases lay between the germline ends. In germline, CDR1 is MDHEN, CDR2 SYDVKM. This CDR3 region has 13 residues. The CDR3 is CASSSGGNTEAFF. The CDR3 nucleotides are TGTGCCAGCAGTTCCGGAGGGAACACTGAAGCTTTCTTT.

This sequence joins TRBV29-1 and TRBJ2-1, with D maybe TRBD2 (5 bases). This CDR3 has 16 residues. Trimming left V 1 base short and J 2 bases short, with 15 bases between. CDR1 is SQVTM and CDR2 is ANQGSEA in the germline V gene. CDR3 DNA sequence: TGCAGCGTTGAAGGGGGTGAGGGTGGGCCCTACAATGAGCAGTTCTTC. As protein: CSVEGGEGGPYNEQFF.

This clone was counted only a few times. The CDR3 DNA reads as TGTGCCAGCAGCCCGGGTCGGTACTATGGCTACACCTTC. This sequence encodes CASSPGRYYGYTF. V gene TRBV5-6 combines with J gene TRBJ1-2; no clear D. The CDR3 extends over 13 amino acids. Per the germline V gene, CDR1 is SGHDT and CDR2 is YYEEEE. With 4 bases removed from V and 3 bases from J, the gap between germline ends came to 10 bases. Drawing the rest from reference TRBV5-6 and TRBJ1-2, the complete variable domain is DAGVTQSPTHLIKTRGQQVTLRCSPKSGHDTVSWYQQALGQGPQFIFQYYEEEERQRGNFPDRFSGHQFPNYSSELNVNALLLGDSALYLCASSPGRYYGYTFGSGTRLTVV.

This rearrangement joins TRBV5-1 to TRBJ2-3, with 11 bases matching TRBD2. The length of the CDR3 is 17 residues. After removal of 2 bases from V and 1 base from J, the junction contained 6 bases not matched to a gene. From germline, CDR1 is SGHRS and CDR2 YFSETQ. CDR3 sequence (DNA): TGCGCCAGCAGCTTTGGGATAGCGGGGGGGCGCACAGATACGCAGTATTTT. As protein: CASSFGIAGGRTDTQYF.

The chain has TRBV9 and TRBJ1-1; no clear D gene. Looked up from germline, CDR1 is SGDLS and CDR2 is YYNGEE. The CDR3 is 15 amino acids. Deletions cut 0 bases from V and 1 base from J, with 10 bases between. The CDR3 spells CASSVVGVGNTEAFF. CDR3 coding DNA: TGTGCCAGCAGCGTAGTAGGAGTGGGGAACACTGAAGCTTTCTTT. Supplemented by reference TRBV9 and TRBJ1-1, the full variable domain reads DSGVTQTPKHLITATGQRVTLRCSPRSGDLSVYWYQQSLDQGLQFLIQYYNGEERAKGNILERFSAQQFPDLHSELNLSSLELGDSALYFCASSVVGVGNTEAFFGQGTRLTVV.

This clone occurred a few times. The chain recombines TRBV3-1 (or the pseudogene TRBV3-2) with TRBJ1-5, with no clear D. The germline gives CDR1 LGHDT, CDR2 YNNKEL (reference sequence). This CDR3 region has 15 residues. V was clipped by 1 base and J by 4 bases, with 11 bases between them. CDR3 residues: CASSQGSGSNQPQHF. The CDR3 DNA sequence: TGTGCCAGCAGCCAAGGATCAGGTTCGAATCAGCCCCAGCATTTT.

This clone appeared a single time. This chain connects TRBV27 to TRBJ2-6; D not resolved. Germline V gene data show CDR1 as MNHEY and CDR2 as SMNVEV (reference sequence). Trimming left V 4 bases short and J 0 bases short, with 7 bases between. The CDR3 covers 15 residues. The chain's CDR3 is CASSSDGSGANVLTF. CDR3 nucleotides: TGTGCCAGCAGTTCTGACGGCTCTGGGGCCAACGTCCTGACTTTC.

This clone is a singleton in its sample. The CDR3 spells CASSFSGTVGTQYF. The CDR3 bases are TGTGCCAGCAGCTTCTCCGGGACCGTGGGGACCCAGTACTTC. The chain links TRBV7-8 to TRBJ2-5; the D gene could be TRBD1 or TRBD2 (5 bases each). The CDR3 runs 14 residues. Trimming took 3 bases from V and 7 from J, leaving 15 bases between them. Germline CDR1 is SGHVS and CDR2 is FQNEAQ.

The chain combines TRBV28 with TRBJ2-7; the D gene could be TRBD1 or TRBD2 (6 bases each). Deletions cut 3 bases from V and 1 base from J, with 13 bases between. The CDR3 consists of 15 residues. Germline lookup yields CDR1 MDHEN and CDR2 SYDVKM. In DNA, the CDR3 is TGTGCCAGCAGTTTGGGGGGCGTCAATTCCTACGAGCAGTACTTC. This encodes CASSLGGVNSYEQYF.

This clone has a handful of counts. This chain connects TRBV5-1 to TRBJ2-7; maybe TRBD1 (6 bases). CDR3 length: 13 residues. Between the trimmed V and J ends, which lost 5 bases and 3 bases, there was a span of 12 bases. Germline CDR1 reads SGHRS; CDR2 reads YFSETQ. CDR3 in DNA: TGCGCCAGCAGTACGACAGGAAACTACGAGCAGTACTTC. It specifies CASSTTGNYEQYF.

This clone was detected once. The same CDR3 arises from other DNA sequences in this sample as well. The chain employs TRBV6-2 or TRBV6-3 and TRBJ1-1, with D uncertain. The length of the CDR3 is 12 residues. Germline-derived CDR1 and CDR2 are MNHEY and SVGEGT. The ends were cut back, 4 bases at V and 2 bases at J, with 5 bases in the middle. CDR3 in DNA: TGTGCCAGCAGTTCCGTAAACACTGAAGCTTTCTTT. As protein: CASSSVNTEAFF.

This clone turned up a few times. The identical CDR3 is also encoded by other nucleotide sequences in the sample. The chain has TRBV30 and TRBJ2-7; D not resolved. The V end lost 0 bases, the J end lost 0 bases, and 9 bases lay between the germline ends. CDR3 size: 14 residues. Germline V gene lookup returns CDR1 GTSNPN and CDR2 SVGIG (reference sequence). CDR3 DNA: TGTGCCTGGAGTGTAGGTGGCAGCTCCTACGAGCAGTACTTC. The encoded protein is CAWSVGGSSYEQYF.

This rearrangement joins TRBV7-2 to TRBJ1-2; tentative D call: TRBD1 (5 bases). Germline V lookup: CDR1 SGHTA, CDR2 FQGNSA. V was cut by 5 bases and J by 1 base, with 11 bases left in between. The CDR3 has 14 residues. The chain's CDR3 is CASSHRTLNYGYTF. The CDR3 DNA reads as TGTGCCAGCAGCCATAGGACACTTAACTATGGCTACACCTTC.

This clone showed up just a few times. The chain links TRBV24-1 to TRBJ2-2, with D unresolved. The germline V gene has CDR1 KGHDR and CDR2 SFDVKD. V was shortened by 10 bases and J by 7 bases, with 9 bases between the two germline ends. CDR3 length: 11 residues. The CDR3 sequence: CATARSGELFF. The CDR3 DNA sequence: TGTGCCACTGCAAGGAGCGGGGAGCTGTTTTTT.

J is TRBJ2-5 and V is TRBV28; 11 nucleotides agree with TRBD1. V was pared by 10 bases and J by 5 bases, with 15 bases of the junction left unmatched. CDR1 and CDR2 (germline): MDHEN, SYDVKM. The CDR3 has 16 residues. The CDR3 DNA is TGTGCCATCACTGCCCCCGGACAGGGGGCGTCGGAGACCCAGTACTTC. Translating gives CAITAPGQGASETQYF.

This rearrangement joins TRBV7-2 to TRBJ2-5; TRBD2 aligns across 9 bases. This CDR3 has 15 residues. Germline values: CDR1 SGHTA, CDR2 FQGNSA. The ends lost 7 bases at V and 7 bases at J; junction bases unmatched: 13. This chain's CDR3 is CASNARLAGSGTQYF. For the CDR3, the DNA is TGTGCCAGCAACGCCCGCCTAGCGGGGTCTGGGACCCAGTACTTC.